This passage covers 27 T cell receptor beta chains from one sample sequenced in a study of T cell responses to AZD1222 COVID-19 vaccine. The data were produced by immunoSEQ multiplex PCR, yet TCRdb's version contains in-frame clones alone and is incomplete. The table records more than 35,000 clones, approximately 86% of them present only once. Sequenced here: peripheral blood, sampled on day 0 of AZD1222 vaccination. These receptors all stem from an adult in good health.

The CDR3 DNA follows: TGTGCCAGCAGCCAATCCAGGAACACCGGGGAGCTGTTTTTT. Translated: CASSQSRNTGELFF. V and J are TRBV14 and TRBJ2-2; D gene unclear. The CDR3 spans 14 residues. Germline V CDR1 and CDR2: SGHDN, FVKESK. V lost 2 bases and J 1 base, leaving 5 bases between the germline ends.

The chain carries TRBV19 and TRBJ2-2; 9 bases line up with TRBD2. This CDR3 is built from 19 residues. Germline V gene data show CDR1 as LNHDA and CDR2 as SQIVND (reference sequence). The J segment lost 7 bases and the V segment lost 0 bases, leaving 15 bases of the junction unmatched. This CDR3 reads CASSIDRRASGTQGGELFF. In DNA, the CDR3 is TGTGCCAGTAGTATAGATCGGAGGGCTAGCGGGACTCAGGGCGGGGAGCTGTTTTTT.

Only a few counts were recorded for this clone. The chain carries TRBV6-8 and TRBJ2-7, with 7 bases aligning to TRBD1. With V trimmed by 2 bases and J by 0 bases, 7 bases remained unmatched. Germline V gene sequence: CDR1 MNHGY, CDR2 SAAAGT. The CDR3 extends over 16 amino acids. CDR3 protein: CASSYDFRDSSYEQYF. CDR3 in DNA: TGTGCCAGCAGTTACGACTTCCGGGACAGCTCCTACGAGCAGTACTTC.

The chain combines TRBV19 with TRBJ1-5; 8 bases align to TRBD1. After removal of 5 bases from V and 7 bases from J, the junction contained 7 bases not matched to a gene. The CDR3 covers 14 residues. Germline V CDR1 and CDR2: LNHDA, SQIVND (reference sequence). The CDR3 DNA is TGTGCCAGTAGTTCGGACAGGGATGGGCAGCCCCAGCATTTT. Residues: CASSSDRDGQPQHF.

The rearrangement joins TRBV20-1 to TRBJ1-5, with a possible D match to TRBD1 (5 bases). Germline V gives CDR1 DFQATT, CDR2 SNEGSKA (reference sequence). V was pared by 3 bases and J by 7 bases, with 13 bases between. This CDR3 is built from 13 residues. The CDR3 region is CSASGGTKQPQHF. The CDR3 DNA reads as TGCAGTGCTAGTGGAGGGACTAAGCAGCCCCAGCATTTT.

This chain uses TRBV3-1 (or the pseudogene TRBV3-2) with TRBJ2-1; 7 nucleotides line up with TRBD1. The V gene's germline CDR1 is LGHDT and CDR2 YNNKEL (reference sequence). This CDR3 spans 14 amino acids. J gave up 7 bases and V 4 bases, and 7 bases lay outside the gene matches. This CDR3 is CASSPTGLENEQFF. CDR3 coding DNA: TGTGCCAGCAGCCCGACAGGGTTGGAGAATGAGCAGTTCTTC.

The genes are TRBV7-2 and TRBJ1-5; 9 bases are shared with TRBD1. The CDR3 is 16 residues long. V lost 5 bases to trimming and J lost 7 bases; unmatched junction nucleotides: 12. Germline CDR1 reads SGHTA; CDR2 reads FQGNSA. CDR3 coding DNA: TGTGCCAGCAGCCCCTCGTATCACAGGGGGCAACAGCCCCAGCATTTT. Residues: CASSPSYHRGQQPQHF.

This clone was counted once. This sequence joins TRBV7-9 and TRBJ1-5; no clear D gene. CDR1 and CDR2 (germline): SEHNR, FQNEAQ (reference sequence). This CDR3 contains 13 residues. V lost 2 bases and J lost 9, with 11 bases in between. The CDR3 sequence: CASSLKPEGPQHF. The CDR3 bases are TGTGCCAGCAGCTTAAAACCCGAGGGGCCCCAGCATTTT.

The chain has TRBV6-1 and TRBJ2-7, with D perhaps TRBD2 (6 bases). Germline V CDR1 and CDR2: MNHNS, SASEGT. The CDR3 loop spans 16 amino acids. With 0 bases removed from V and 2 bases from J, the gap between germline ends came to 14 bases. In nucleotides, the CDR3 is TGTGCCAGCAGTGAAGCGACAGCCGGGGGTACCTACGAGCAGTACTTC. It yields the protein CASSEATAGGTYEQYF.

This sequence joins TRBV7-3 and TRBJ2-5, with 13 bases fitting TRBD2. Germline assignment: CDR1 SGHTA and CDR2 FQGTGA. The V segment lost 5 bases and the J segment 0 bases; nucleotides outside the gene matches: 3. The CDR3 loop spans 16 amino acids. CDR3 protein: CASSPGLAGNQETQYF. CDR3 in DNA: TGTGCCAGCAGCCCGGGACTAGCGGGGAACCAAGAGACCCAGTACTTC.

This clone occurred a few times. The chain employs TRBV18 and TRBJ2-5; a possible D gene is TRBD2 (5 bases). V was trimmed by 3 bases and J by 5 bases, leaving 19 bases between them. The CDR3 contains 16 residues. CDR1 KGHSH and CDR2 LQKENI come from the germline V gene. CDR3 coding DNA: TGTGCCAGCTCACCCCGAGCCTTACGGGGTTACGAGACCCAGTACTTC. It is translated as CASSPRALRGYETQYF.

Note on this clone: Other DNA variants within this sample encode the same CDR3. The rearrangement links TRBV7-9 to TRBJ2-5; D gene ambiguous. Germline lookup yields CDR1 SEHNR and CDR2 FQNEAQ (reference sequence). Trimming shortened V by 4 bases and J by 4 bases, and 4 bases separated the two germline ends. The CDR3 is made up of 11 amino acids. Here the CDR3 DNA reads TGTGCCAGCAGCTCCCTAGAGACCCAGTACTTC. The encoded protein is CASSSLETQYF. Using reference TRBV7-9 and TRBJ2-5 for the parts outside the CDR3, the full variable domain is DTGVSQNPRHKITKRGQNVTFRCDPISEHNRLYWYRQTLGQGPEFLTYFQNEAQLEKSRLLSDRFSAERPKGSFSTLEIQRTEQGDSAMYLCASSSLETQYFGPGTRLLVL.

The chain combines TRBV10-1 with TRBJ2-5; no firm D call. Germline V gene data show CDR1 as WNHNN and CDR2 as SYGVQD (reference sequence). The V end lost 3 bases, the J end lost 5 bases, and 4 bases lay between the germline ends. CDR3 length: 11 amino acids. In DNA form, the CDR3 reads TGCGCCAGCAGTGAATCCGAGACCCAGTACTTC. This gives the protein CASSESETQYF.

The sample holds a few counts of this clone. The rearrangement uses TRBV19 and TRBJ2-7, with D possibly matching TRBD1 (6 bases). Trimming left V 4 bases short and J 2 bases short, with 24 bases between. Germline assignment: CDR1 LNHDA and CDR2 SQIVND (reference sequence). The CDR3 is 18 amino acids. The CDR3 DNA reads TGTGCCAGTAGTAAGAGTCGGGTCTCGTCGGGACAACCCTACGAGCAGTACTTC. It encodes CASSKSRVSSGQPYEQYF. Complete variable domain (other parts from reference TRBV19 and TRBJ2-7): DGGITQSPKYLFRKEGQNVTLSCEQNLNHDAMYWYRQDPGQGLRLIYYSQIVNDFQKGDIAEGYSVSREKKESFPLTVTSAQKNPTAFYLCASSKSRVSSGQPYEQYFGPGTRLTVT.

The V gene is TRBV13, the J gene TRBJ2-7; no clear D gene. Trimming stripped 6 bases from V and 0 bases from J, with 9 bases between. CDR1 and CDR2 (germline): PRHDT, FYEKMQ (reference sequence). The CDR3 spans 13 residues. CDR3 sequence (DNA): TGTGCCAGCAGACAGACAAACTCCTACGAGCAGTACTTC. This codes for CASRQTNSYEQYF. Supplemented by reference TRBV13 and TRBJ2-7, the full variable domain reads AAGVIQSPRHLIKEKRETATLKCYPIPRHDTVYWYQQGPGQDPQFLISFYEKMQSDKGSIPDRFSAQQFSDYHSELNMSSLELGDSALYFCASRQTNSYEQYFGPGTRLTVT.

The chain joins TRBV3-1 (or the pseudogene TRBV3-2) to TRBJ2-7, with D unclear. Germline CDR1 and CDR2: LGHDT and YNNKEL (reference sequence). The CDR3 runs to 13 residues. V lost 6 bases to trimming and J lost 1 base, with 10 bases between them. The CDR3 loop is CASSHVGSYEQYF. Here the CDR3 DNA reads TGTGCCAGCAGTCACGTGGGGTCCTACGAGCAGTACTTC.

The chain joins TRBV28 to TRBJ2-7; 8 bases are a match to TRBD1. CDR3 length: 17 amino acids. Trimming took 1 base from V and 3 from J; bases not matched to a gene: 11. CDR1 and CDR2 from the germline V gene are MDHEN and SYDVKM. The CDR3 DNA reads as TGTGCCAGCAGTTTATTTGAGTGGCAGGGGGCCTACTACGAGCAGTACTTC. It yields the protein CASSLFEWQGAYYEQYF.

The chain joins TRBV10-3 to TRBJ1-4; unclear D gene. Deletions cut 1 base from V and 1 base from J, with 7 bases between. The CDR3 runs to 15 residues. Germline V gene lookup returns CDR1 ENHRY and CDR2 SYGVKD. CDR3 sequence reads: CAISELPGTNEKLFF. In DNA form, the CDR3 reads TGTGCCATCAGTGAGTTGCCAGGAACTAATGAAAAACTGTTTTTT.

The J gene is TRBJ1-2, the V gene TRBV12-3 or TRBV12-4, with TRBD1 as a possible D gene (5 bases). The CDR3 is 13 amino acids. Trimming left V 4 bases short and J 7 bases short, with 13 bases between. The CDR3 sequence: CASSSGSIAGYTF. In nucleotides, the CDR3 is TGTGCCAGCAGTTCAGGGTCCATAGCTGGCTACACCTTC.

The J gene is TRBJ2-7, the V gene TRBV3-1 (or the pseudogene TRBV3-2); 7 positions match TRBD2. The germline V gene has CDR1 LGHDT and CDR2 YNNKEL (reference sequence). This CDR3 comprises 18 residues. Losses at the gene ends were 4 bases for V and 0 bases for J; bases not matched to a gene: 15. CDR3 amino acids: CASSPHPPASGYSYEQYF. The CDR3 DNA reads as TGTGCCAGCAGCCCCCATCCCCCGGCTAGCGGTTACTCCTACGAGCAGTACTTC.

The chain employs TRBV28 and TRBJ1-2; D may be TRBD1 (6 bases). The length of the CDR3 is 13 residues. Germline V gives CDR1 MDHEN, CDR2 SYDVKM. V shed 5 bases and J shed 8 bases, with 15 bases lying between them. Written as DNA, the CDR3 is TGTGCCAGCAGTCCCGGGGGCTTCCGCGGCTACACCTTC. Translation gives CASSPGGFRGYTF.

This chain links TRBV15 with TRBJ2-2; D remains ambiguous. V lost 4 bases, J lost 6 bases, and 6 bases lay in between. The CDR3 has 12 residues. Germline CDR1 LNHNV, CDR2 YYDKDF (reference sequence). This CDR3 is CATSTRSGELFF. In nucleotides, the CDR3 is TGTGCCACCAGCACCCGGTCCGGGGAGCTGTTTTTT.

This clone has just a few counts. The rearrangement joins TRBV9 to TRBJ2-7, with TRBD2 identical over 8 bases. CDR1 and CDR2 (germline): SGDLS, YYNGEE. This CDR3 contains 14 residues. V trimming: 2 bases; J trimming: 3 bases; junction bases outside the gene matches: 4. CDR3 DNA: TGTGCCAGCAGCGTTGGCGGGGGGAACTACGAGCAGTACTTC. The encoded protein is CASSVGGGNYEQYF. The whole variable domain, remainder taken from reference TRBV9 and TRBJ2-7, is DSGVTQTPKHLITATGQRVTLRCSPRSGDLSVYWYQQSLDQGLQFLIQYYNGEERAKGNILERFSAQQFPDLHSELNLSSLELGDSALYFCASSVGGGNYEQYFGPGTRLTVT.

The chain uses TRBV18 and TRBJ2-2, with TRBD1 matching over 7 bases. Looked up from germline, CDR1 is KGHSH and CDR2 is LQKENI. The CDR3 is 16 residues long. J lost 2 bases, V lost 6 bases, and 9 bases had no gene match. CDR3 residues: CASSQTGLVNTGELFF. The CDR3 DNA reads TGTGCCAGCTCGCAGACAGGGTTGGTCAACACCGGGGAGCTGTTTTTT.

The rearrangement links TRBV18 to TRBJ2-7; D is undetermined. The CDR3 consists of 11 residues. The V gene lost 6 bases and the J gene lost 7 bases, with 10 bases spanning the gap. The germline V gene has CDR1 KGHSH and CDR2 LQKENI. The CDR3 spells CASSHQLEQYF. Written as DNA, the CDR3 is TGTGCCAGCTCCCATCAGCTGGAGCAGTACTTC.

The rearrangement links TRBV18 to TRBJ1-3; no firm D call. Looked up from germline, CDR1 is KGHSH and CDR2 is LQKENI. This CDR3 has 14 amino acids. V was pared by 3 bases and J by 0 bases, with 6 bases between. CDR3 protein: CASSPDPSGNTIYF. The CDR3 DNA follows: TGTGCCAGCTCACCCGACCCCTCTGGAAACACCATATATTTT.

This chain links TRBV9 with TRBJ1-4, with TRBD1 matching 8 bases. Germline V gene data show CDR1 as SGDLS and CDR2 as YYNGEE. CDR3 length: 15 residues. V trimming: 4 bases; J trimming: 8 bases; junction bases outside the gene matches: 10. Here the CDR3 reads CASSPMTGEGEKLFF. For the CDR3, the DNA is TGTGCCAGCAGCCCGATGACAGGGGAGGGGGAAAAACTGTTTTTT.